The 22 T cell receptor beta chains presented below share a single source sample, sequenced in a study of response to subunit inactivated influenza vaccine. TCRdb re-derived calls from the RT-PCR reads in MiXCR, one entry per CDR3 protein. The sample lists about 500,000 distinct CDR3 sequences; over 10% were seen once. This specimen was PBMCs from blood, taken more than 35 days after vaccination. These receptors came from a man in his fifties who received an inactivated influenza vaccine.

The V and J genes are TRBV6-2 or TRBV6-3 and TRBJ2-5, with TRBD2 matching 8 bases. The V segment lost 6 bases and the J segment 5 bases; nucleotides outside the gene matches: 8. This CDR3 is 14 amino acids long. Germline assignment: CDR1 MNHEY and CDR2 SVGEGT. The chain's CDR3 is CASSTWTSSETQYF. CDR3 DNA: TGTGCCAGCAGCACGTGGACTAGCTCGGAGACCCAGTACTTC.

The chain couples TRBV27 to TRBJ2-7; TRBD1 matches at 9 bases. The CDR3 runs 16 residues. J lost 5 bases, V lost 5 bases, and 13 bases had no gene match. The V gene's germline CDR1 is MNHEY and CDR2 SMNVEV (reference sequence). The CDR3 sequence: CASSPQMTGGGNEQYF. As DNA, the CDR3 is TGTGCCAGCAGTCCTCAAATGACAGGGGGTGGCAACGAGCAGTACTTC.

In this sample, this clonotype turned up a few times. The chain combines TRBV6-1 with TRBJ2-6; no definite D call. This CDR3 is built from 15 residues. Trimming removed 8 bases from V and 2 bases from J, with 13 bases in between. Germline-derived CDR1 and CDR2 are MNHNS and SASEGT. CDR3 region: CASLLGKAGANVLTF. The CDR3 DNA reads TGTGCCAGCCTCCTGGGTAAAGCTGGGGCCAACGTCCTGACTTTC.

V usage is TRBV7-8 and J usage is TRBJ2-7; TRBD2 matches at 14 bases. Germline CDR1 SGHVS, CDR2 FQNEAQ. J was trimmed by 4 bases and V by 5 bases; bases with no gene match: 16. This CDR3 is built from 19 residues. The CDR3 DNA reads as TGTGCCAGCAGCCGAAAGAACCGACTAGCGGGAGGGACTAGATACGAGCAGTACTTC. Translated: CASSRKNRLAGGTRYEQYF.

V usage is TRBV15 and J usage is TRBJ2-7; maybe TRBD1 (7 bases). CDR1 is LNHNV, CDR2 YYDKDF, per germline (reference sequence). The V gene lost 1 base and the J gene lost 2 bases, with 12 bases spanning the gap. This CDR3 is 15 amino acids long. The CDR3 protein is CATSRGGDSPYEQYF. DNA of the CDR3: TGTGCCACCAGCAGAGGGGGGGACAGCCCCTACGAGCAGTACTTC.

This clonotype was seen a few times. Germline and junction disagree at one end, which may indicate a read error. The CDR3 nucleotides are TGTGCCAGCAGCCAAGCTACGGGGGCAACTGGAAACACCACATATTTT. Protein product: CASSQATGATGNTTYF. The chain links TRBV4-2 to TRBJ1-3, with D possibly TRBD1 on 6 matching bases. This CDR3 has 16 amino acids. The germline V gene has CDR1 LGHNA and CDR2 YNFKEQ.

The chain combines TRBV6-2 or TRBV6-3 with TRBJ2-1; D remains unclear. This CDR3 is 16 amino acids long. V dropped 0 bases and J dropped 1 base, with 10 bases sitting between them. CDR1 is MNHEY, CDR2 SVGEGT, per germline. Written as DNA, the CDR3 is TGTGCCAGCAGTTACTCGACCAGGTCTTCCTACAATGAGCAGTTCTTC. Translation gives CASSYSTRSSYNEQFF.

This clonotype was counted between two and nine times. The rearrangement joins TRBV28 to TRBJ2-7; D is undetermined. The CDR3 contains 14 residues. V was cut by 4 bases and J by 0 bases, with 10 bases left in between. CDR1 is MDHEN and CDR2 is SYDVKM in the germline V gene. The DNA of the CDR3 is TGTGCCAGCAGTTCTCCGCCTACCTCCTACGAGCAGTACTTC. The encoded protein is CASSSPPTSYEQYF. The complete variable domain, with remaining parts taken from reference TRBV28 and TRBJ2-7, reads DVKVTQSSRYLVKRTGEKVFLECVQDMDHENMFWYRQDPGLGLRLIYFSYDVKMKEKGDIPEGYSVSREKKERFSLILESASTNQTSMYLCASSSPPTSYEQYFGPGTRLTVT.

This clonotype has at least ten counts. The chain has TRBV7-9 and TRBJ1-2; tentatively, D is TRBD1 (6 bases). Germline V gives CDR1 SEHNR, CDR2 FQNEAQ (reference sequence). V lost 3 bases to trimming and J lost 4 bases, with 9 bases between them. The CDR3 runs 13 residues. CDR3 loop: CASSLSDSYGYTF. The CDR3 nucleotides read TGTGCCAGCAGCTTGTCGGACAGCTATGGCTACACCTTC.

This clonotype was found a few times. The chain employs TRBV27 and TRBJ2-5; TRBD1 aligns across 8 bases. After removal of 3 bases from V and 4 bases from J, the junction contained 7 bases not matched to a gene. The CDR3 has 15 residues. The V gene's germline CDR1 is MNHEY and CDR2 SMNVEV (reference sequence). CDR3 region: CASSFGQGEGETQYF. In nucleotides, the CDR3 is TGTGCCAGCAGTTTCGGACAGGGCGAGGGAGAGACCCAGTACTTC.

This clonotype was seen at least ten times. J is TRBJ2-7 and V is TRBV6-6; the match to TRBD1 covers 7 bases. This CDR3 contains 13 residues. Unmatched junction bases numbered 5, after V lost 8 bases and J lost 1 base. Per the germline V gene, CDR1 is MNHNY and CDR2 is SVGAGI (reference sequence). The CDR3 region is CASEGQVSYEQYF. DNA of the CDR3: TGTGCCAGCGAAGGACAGGTTTCCTACGAGCAGTACTTC.

This clonotype appeared a few times. The rearrangement links TRBV6-1 to TRBJ1-6, with a tentative D call TRBD1 (5 bases). Germline CDR1 is MNHNS and CDR2 is SASEGT. This CDR3 is 17 amino acids long. V lost 5 bases, J lost 6 bases, and 20 bases lay in between. As DNA, the CDR3 is TGTGCCAGCAGTAAAGGGACGGACCTCATGTCTAATTCACCCCTCCACTTT. This translates into CASSKGTDLMSNSPLHF.

CDR3 sequence: CASSVDQGRNEQYF. The CDR3 region has the DNA TGTGCCAGCAGCGTAGACCAGGGCCGCAACGAGCAGTACTTC. This chain connects TRBV9 to TRBJ2-7; D might be TRBD1 (5 bases). V was clipped by 0 bases and J by 5 bases, with 12 bases between them. The CDR3 runs 14 residues. Germline V CDR1 and CDR2: SGDLS, YYNGEE.

This clonotype appeared a few times. V usage is TRBV7-9 and J usage is TRBJ2-1; 11 bases align to TRBD2. V was pared by 10 bases and J by 6 bases, with 2 bases of the junction left unmatched. The germline V gene has CDR1 SEHNR and CDR2 FQNEAQ (reference sequence). The CDR3 extends over 12 amino acids. Here the CDR3 reads CAKGTSGNEQFF. DNA of the CDR3: TGTGCCAAAGGGACTAGCGGCAATGAGCAGTTCTTC.

The rearrangement uses TRBV20-1 and TRBJ2-5, with 11 nucleotides matching TRBD2. The germline CDR1 and CDR2 sequences are DFQATT and SNEGSKA (reference sequence). The CDR3 extends over 15 amino acids. After removal of 8 bases from V and 4 bases from J, the junction contained 12 bases not matched to a gene. The CDR3 DNA follows: TGCAGTTCTCAACCGGGACTAGCGGAAAGAGAGACCCAGTACTTC. This sequence encodes CSSQPGLAERETQYF.

This chain connects TRBV20-1 to TRBJ1-6, with D perhaps TRBD1 (6 bases). In germline, CDR1 is DFQATT, CDR2 SNEGSKA (reference sequence). V dropped 1 base and J dropped 12 bases, with 16 bases sitting between them. The CDR3 extends over 14 amino acids. CDR3 nucleotide sequence: TGCAGTGCTAGAGGACGGACAGCAACAGAACCCCTCCACTTT. This gives the protein CSARGRTATEPLHF.

At least ten counts were recorded for this clonotype. The rearrangement links TRBV12-3 or TRBV12-4 to TRBJ1-5; tentatively, D is TRBD1 (5 bases). Trimming shortened V by 3 bases and J by 3 bases, and 6 bases separated the two germline ends. The CDR3 contains 13 residues. In DNA form, the CDR3 reads TGTGCCAGCAGTTTGACAGACAATCAGCCCCAGCATTTT. Amino acids: CASSLTDNQPQHF.

This clonotype has just a few counts. This chain uses TRBV30 with TRBJ2-3; maybe TRBD1 (5 bases). Germline V gene data show CDR1 as GTSNPN and CDR2 as SVGIG (reference sequence). This CDR3 is built from 15 residues. Trimming took 0 bases from V and 2 from J, leaving 12 bases between them. The CDR3 DNA follows: TGTGCCTGGAGTGTGGGGCAGACCCCCACAGATACGCAGTATTTT. This sequence encodes CAWSVGQTPTDTQYF.

This clonotype came up a few times. The chain combines TRBV12-3 or TRBV12-4 with TRBJ1-5; D unclear. CDR3 length equals 15 residues. Trimming left V 3 bases short and J 3 bases short, with 12 bases between. This chain's CDR3 is CASSFKGTDNQPQHF. The CDR3 DNA follows: TGTGCCAGCAGTTTCAAGGGCACGGACAATCAGCCCCAGCATTTT.

This clonotype was counted between two and nine times. The chain carries TRBV11-2 and TRBJ1-5; 8 nucleotides line up with TRBD1. The V and J ends lost 5 bases and 5 bases, in that order; junction bases with no gene match: 5. Germline lookup yields CDR1 SGHAT and CDR2 FQNNGV. The CDR3 has 14 residues. CDR3 loop: CASSIGQGHQPQHF. CDR3 coding DNA: TGTGCCAGCAGCATCGGACAGGGACATCAGCCCCAGCATTTT.

The rearrangement links TRBV6-1 to TRBJ1-4, with D uncertain. Germline assignment: CDR1 MNHNS and CDR2 SASEGT. The CDR3 is 15 amino acids. V lost 7 bases, J lost 5 bases, and 17 bases lay in between. In DNA form, the CDR3 reads TGTGCCAGCATCACGGACGGCCGTTCCAATGAAAAACTGTTTTTT. Its translation is CASITDGRSNEKLFF.

V and J are TRBV4-3 and TRBJ1-2; D gene unclear. The germline CDR1 and CDR2 sequences are LGHNA and YSLEER. Trimming took off 2 bases at V and 4 bases at J, with 8 bases between the two ends. The CDR3 has 13 amino acids. CDR3 sequence (DNA): TGCGCCAGCAGCCAAACCCGAGCCTATGGCTACACCTTC. Its protein product is CASSQTRAYGYTF.